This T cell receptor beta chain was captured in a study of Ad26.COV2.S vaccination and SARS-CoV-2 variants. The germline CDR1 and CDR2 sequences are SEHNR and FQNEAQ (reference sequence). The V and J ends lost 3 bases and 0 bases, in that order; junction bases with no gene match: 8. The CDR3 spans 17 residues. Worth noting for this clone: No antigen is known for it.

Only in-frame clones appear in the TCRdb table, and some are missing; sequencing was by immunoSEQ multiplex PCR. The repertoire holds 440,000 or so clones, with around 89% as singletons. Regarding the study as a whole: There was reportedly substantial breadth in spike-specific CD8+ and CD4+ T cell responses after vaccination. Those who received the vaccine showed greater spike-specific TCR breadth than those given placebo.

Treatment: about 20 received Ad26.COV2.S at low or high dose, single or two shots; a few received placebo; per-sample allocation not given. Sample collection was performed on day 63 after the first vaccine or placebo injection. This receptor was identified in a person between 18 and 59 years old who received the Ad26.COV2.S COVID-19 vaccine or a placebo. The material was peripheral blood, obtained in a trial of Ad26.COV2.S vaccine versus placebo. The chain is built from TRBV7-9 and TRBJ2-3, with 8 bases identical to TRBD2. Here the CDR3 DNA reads TGTGCCAGCAGCTTTCCGGCTAGCGGGTATAGCACAGATACGCAGTATTTT. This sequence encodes CASSFPASGYSTDTQYF.